This entry describes one T cell receptor (beta chain). The V end was cut by 2 bases, the J end by 3 bases, with 12 bases between. Per the germline V gene, CDR1 is LNHDA and CDR2 is SQIVND (reference sequence). The CDR3 is made up of 15 amino acids. This entry belongs to a study of blood T cell repertoires in COVID-19. The wider study: Specimens from acute and convalescent COVID-19 originated in the United States, Italy and Spain. Sources were T cells, B-cell-depleted T cells, or PBMCs; the material itself was cDNA or gDNA.

Original data processing: How many nucleated cells were present was estimated from reference gene primer amplification. Libraries were prepared by immunoSEQ multiplex PCR; TCRdb keeps only in-frame clonotypes and omits some of them. The D gene and trimming were derived from the DNA, and the V and J assignments and clone size from that table. This table has 200,000 to 250,000 clones, over 60% appearing once. The TCR was taken from a woman in her 70s with acute or convalescent COVID-19. The sample was peripheral blood. The chain combines TRBV19 with TRBJ2-3; TRBD2 might be the D (6 bases). The CDR3 sequence: CASSIRRASTDTQYF. CDR3 coding DNA: TGTGCCAGTAGTATAAGGAGGGCCTCGACAGATACGCAGTATTTT.